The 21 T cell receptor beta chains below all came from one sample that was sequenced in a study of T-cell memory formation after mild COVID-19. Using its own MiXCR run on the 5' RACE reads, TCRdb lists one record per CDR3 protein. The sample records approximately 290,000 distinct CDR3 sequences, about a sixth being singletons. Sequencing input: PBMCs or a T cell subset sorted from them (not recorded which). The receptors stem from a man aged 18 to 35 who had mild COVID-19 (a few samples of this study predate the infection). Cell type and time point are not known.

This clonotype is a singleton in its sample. The CDR3 sequence: CASSLYGGVSPHEQYF. CDR3 coding DNA: TGTGCCAGCAGCTTATACGGCGGGGTATCCCCCCACGAGCAGTACTTC. The J gene is TRBJ2-7, the V gene TRBV7-2, with D possibly TRBD2 on 6 matching bases. Germline lookup yields CDR1 SGHTA and CDR2 FQGNSA. The CDR3 length is 16 residues. The V end lost 2 bases, the J end lost 5 bases, and 19 bases lay between the germline ends.

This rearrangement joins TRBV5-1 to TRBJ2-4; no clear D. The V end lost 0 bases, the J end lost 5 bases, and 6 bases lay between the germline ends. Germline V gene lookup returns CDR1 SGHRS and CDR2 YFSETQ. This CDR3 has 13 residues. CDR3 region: CASSLGDENIQYF. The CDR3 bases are TGCGCCAGCAGCTTGGGTGACGAAAACATTCAGTACTTC.

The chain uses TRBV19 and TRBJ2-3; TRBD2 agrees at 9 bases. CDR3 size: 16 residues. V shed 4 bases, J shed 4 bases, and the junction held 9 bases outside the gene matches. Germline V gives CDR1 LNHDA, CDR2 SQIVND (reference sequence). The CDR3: CASSTLLAGRSDTQYF. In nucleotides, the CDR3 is TGTGCCAGTAGTACTCTTCTAGCGGGGAGATCAGATACGCAGTATTTT.

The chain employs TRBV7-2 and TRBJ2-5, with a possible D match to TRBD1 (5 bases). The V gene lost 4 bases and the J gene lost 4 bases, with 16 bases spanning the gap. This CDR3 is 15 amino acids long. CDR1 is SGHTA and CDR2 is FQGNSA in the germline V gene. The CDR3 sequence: CASSSRGGQGETQYF. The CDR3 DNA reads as TGTGCCAGCAGCTCAAGAGGTGGACAAGGAGAGACCCAGTACTTC.

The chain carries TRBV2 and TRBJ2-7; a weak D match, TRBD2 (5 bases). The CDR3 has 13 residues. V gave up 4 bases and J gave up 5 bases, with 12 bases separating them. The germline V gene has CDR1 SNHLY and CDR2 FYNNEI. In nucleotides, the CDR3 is TGTGCCAGCAGTGTAGGGAGAGACGACGAGCAGTACGTC. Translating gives CASSVGRDDEQYV.

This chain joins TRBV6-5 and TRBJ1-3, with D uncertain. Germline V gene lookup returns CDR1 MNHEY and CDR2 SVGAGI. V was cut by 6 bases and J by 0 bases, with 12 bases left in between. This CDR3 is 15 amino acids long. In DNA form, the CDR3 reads TGTGCCAGCAGCCCGTTAGTGGTCTCTGGAAACACCATATATTTT. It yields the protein CASSPLVVSGNTIYF.

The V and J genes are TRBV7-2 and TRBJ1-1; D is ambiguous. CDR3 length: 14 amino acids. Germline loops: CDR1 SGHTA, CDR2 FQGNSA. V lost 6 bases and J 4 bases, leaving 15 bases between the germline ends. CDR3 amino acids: CASSSQWGSTEAFF. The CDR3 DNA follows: TGTGCCAGCAGTTCTCAATGGGGTAGCACTGAAGCTTTCTTT.

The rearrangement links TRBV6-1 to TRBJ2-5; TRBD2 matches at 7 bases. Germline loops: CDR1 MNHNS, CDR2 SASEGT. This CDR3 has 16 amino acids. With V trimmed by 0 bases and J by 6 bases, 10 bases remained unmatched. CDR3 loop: CASSEAPLGGRKTQYF. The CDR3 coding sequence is TGTGCCAGCAGTGAAGCGCCCCTGGGAGGGAGAAAGACCCAGTACTTC.

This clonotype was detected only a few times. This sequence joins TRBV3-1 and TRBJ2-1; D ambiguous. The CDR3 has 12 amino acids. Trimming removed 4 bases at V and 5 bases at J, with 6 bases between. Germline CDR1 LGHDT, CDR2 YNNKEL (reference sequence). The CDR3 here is CASSPQDNEQFF. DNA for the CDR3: TGTGCCAGCAGCCCTCAGGACAATGAGCAGTTCTTC.

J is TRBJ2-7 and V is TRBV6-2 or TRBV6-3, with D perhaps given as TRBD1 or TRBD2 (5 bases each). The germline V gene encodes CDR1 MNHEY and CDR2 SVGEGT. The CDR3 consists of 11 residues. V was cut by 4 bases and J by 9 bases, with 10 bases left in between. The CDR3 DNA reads TGTGCCAGCAGTTCGGGGCTGCGGCAGTACTTC. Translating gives CASSSGLRQYF.

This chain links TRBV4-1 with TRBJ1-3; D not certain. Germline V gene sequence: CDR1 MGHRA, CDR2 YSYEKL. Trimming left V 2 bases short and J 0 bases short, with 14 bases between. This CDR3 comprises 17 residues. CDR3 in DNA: TGCGCCAGCAGCCAACCAGCTGACATCAGCTCTGGAAACACCATATATTTT. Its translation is CASSQPADISSGNTIYF.

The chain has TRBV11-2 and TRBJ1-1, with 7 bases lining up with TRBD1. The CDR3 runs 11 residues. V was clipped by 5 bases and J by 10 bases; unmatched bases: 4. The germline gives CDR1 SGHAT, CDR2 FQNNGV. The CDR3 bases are TGTGCCAGCAGCCGGGACAGCGGAGCTTTCTTT. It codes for CASSRDSGAFF.

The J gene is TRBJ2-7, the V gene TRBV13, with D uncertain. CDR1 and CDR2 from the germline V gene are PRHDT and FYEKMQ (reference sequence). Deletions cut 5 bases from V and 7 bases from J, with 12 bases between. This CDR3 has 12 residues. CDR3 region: CASSLRSGEQYV. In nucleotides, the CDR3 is TGTGCCAGCAGCCTACGGAGTGGGGAGCAGTACGTC.

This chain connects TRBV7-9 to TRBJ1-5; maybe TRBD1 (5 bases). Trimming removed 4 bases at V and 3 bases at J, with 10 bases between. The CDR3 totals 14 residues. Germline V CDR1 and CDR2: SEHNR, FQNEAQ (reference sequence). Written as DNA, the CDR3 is TGTGCCAGCAGCTCGGACACCCCCAATCAGCCCCAGCATTTT. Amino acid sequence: CASSSDTPNQPQHF.

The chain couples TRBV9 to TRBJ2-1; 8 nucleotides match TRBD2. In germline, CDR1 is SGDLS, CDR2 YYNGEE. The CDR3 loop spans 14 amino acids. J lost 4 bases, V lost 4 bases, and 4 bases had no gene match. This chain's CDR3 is CASSRGGKYNEQFF. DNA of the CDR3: TGTGCCAGCAGCCGGGGGGGCAAATACAATGAGCAGTTCTTC.

CDR3 sequence (DNA): TGTGCCAGTCGGGGGCTCAATGAGCAGTTCTTC. Translated, it gives CASRGLNEQFF. The rearrangement joins TRBV19 to TRBJ2-1; D tentatively reads TRBD1 or TRBD2 (6 bases each). Trimming took off 8 bases at V and 6 bases at J, with 8 bases between the two ends. CDR1 and CDR2 (germline): LNHDA, SQIVND (reference sequence). The CDR3 covers 11 residues.

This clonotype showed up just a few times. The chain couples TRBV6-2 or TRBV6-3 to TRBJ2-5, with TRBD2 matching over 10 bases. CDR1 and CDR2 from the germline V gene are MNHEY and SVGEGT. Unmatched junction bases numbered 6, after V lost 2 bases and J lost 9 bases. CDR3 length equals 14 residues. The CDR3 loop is CASSYPLGTSAQYF. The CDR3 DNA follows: TGTGCCAGCAGTTACCCTCTCGGGACTAGCGCCCAGTACTTC.

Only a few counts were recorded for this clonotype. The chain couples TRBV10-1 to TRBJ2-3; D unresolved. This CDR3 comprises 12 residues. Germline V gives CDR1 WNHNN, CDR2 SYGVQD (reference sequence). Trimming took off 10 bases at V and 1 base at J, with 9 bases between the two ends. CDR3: CATSQGTDTQYF. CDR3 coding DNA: TGCGCCACCTCGCAAGGCACAGATACGCAGTATTTT.

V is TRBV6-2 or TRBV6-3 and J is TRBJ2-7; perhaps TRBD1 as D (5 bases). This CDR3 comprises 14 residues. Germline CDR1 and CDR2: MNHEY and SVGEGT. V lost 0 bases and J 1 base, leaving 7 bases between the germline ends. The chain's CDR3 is CASSYSRQSYEQYV. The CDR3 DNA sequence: TGTGCCAGCAGTTACTCTAGACAGTCCTACGAGCAGTACGTC.

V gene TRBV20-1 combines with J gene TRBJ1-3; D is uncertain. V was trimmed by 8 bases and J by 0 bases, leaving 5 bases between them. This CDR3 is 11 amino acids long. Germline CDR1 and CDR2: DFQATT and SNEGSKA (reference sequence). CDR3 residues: CSYYSGNTIYF. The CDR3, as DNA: TGCAGTTATTACTCTGGAAACACCATATATTTT.

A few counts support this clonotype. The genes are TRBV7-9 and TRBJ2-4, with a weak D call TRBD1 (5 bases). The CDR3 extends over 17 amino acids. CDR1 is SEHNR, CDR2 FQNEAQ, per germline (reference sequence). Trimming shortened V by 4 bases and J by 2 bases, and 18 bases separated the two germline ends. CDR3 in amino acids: CASSSSDRQPTKNIQYF. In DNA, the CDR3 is TGTGCCAGCAGCTCTTCGGATAGACAGCCAACCAAAAACATTCAGTACTTC.